Listed below are T cell receptor beta chains from one sample, sequenced in a study of CD8 T cells in ankylosing spondylitis. Each CDR3 protein is one row after TCRdb ran MiXCR on the 5' RACE reads. The repertoire holds 200,000 to 250,000 distinct CDR3 sequences, with approximately 7.4% as singletons. The sample comprised blood, either unsorted or a sorted T cell fraction (not recorded which). The receptors were gathered from a male donor with ankylosing spondylitis. The CDR3 runs from the conserved cysteine through the conserved F or W. A D gene is named only where the DNA matches it firmly. Clone sizes are given selectively: once, few, many, or a class where the clone is expanded.

d_gene	v_gene	j_gene	abundance	CDR3nt	CDR3aa
.	TRBV7-9	TRBJ1-1	many	TGTGCCAGCAGCCGAACCGGTGGGGAAACTGAAGCTTTCTTT	CASSRTGGETEAFF
TRBD1	TRBV29-1	TRBJ2-7	once	TGCAGCGCCAGGGGACAGAACTACGAGCAGTACTTC	CSARGQNYEQYF
.	TRBV27	TRBJ2-2	many	TGTGCCAGCGGATGGCGCGGGACCGGGGAGCTGTTTTTT	CASGWRGTGELFF
.	TRBV7-9	TRBJ2-1	many	TGTGCCAGCAGCTTAGTTTCGAGCTCCTACAATGAGCAGTTCTTC	CASSLVSSSYNEQFF
.	TRBV11-1	TRBJ2-7	many	TGTGCCAGCAGCTTAGACGACCTTAGCTCCTACGAGCAGTACTTC	CASSLDDLSSYEQYF
TRBD2	TRBV4-1	TRBJ2-5	many	TGCGCCAGCAGCCAAGATTACGGGACTACCGAGACCCAGTACTTC	CASSQDYGTTETQYF
TRBD2	TRBV28	TRBJ2-7	few	TGTGCCAGCAACCCACGATTTAGTAGCGGGGGGTCCTACGAGCAGTACTTC	CASNPRFSSGGSYEQYF
.	TRBV24-1	TRBJ2-5	few	TGTGCCACCAGTGATTTGGGCGGGGAGGAGGAGACCCAGTACTTC	CATSDLGGEEETQYF
.	TRBV5-1	TRBJ1-5	many	TGCGCCAGCAGCTTGGGTATCGGACAGCCCCAGCATTTT	CASSLGIGQPQHF
.	TRBV12-3/TRBV12-4	TRBJ2-7	many	TGTGCCAGCACCGAACGGGATATCTACGAGCAGTACTTC	CASTERDIYEQYF
TRBD1	TRBV7-9	TRBJ1-2	many	TGTGCCAGCAGCCCAAGAGGGGGCCCTAACTATGGCTACACCTTC	CASSPRGGPNYGYTF
.	TRBV9	TRBJ2-1	many	TGTGCCAGCAGCGTAGATGTCAGCTCCTACAATGAGCAGTTCTTC	CASSVDVSSYNEQFF
.	TRBV7-6	TRBJ2-2	few	TGTGCCAGCAGCTTTATTCGAAAGGACCCCACCGGGGAGCTGTTTTTT	CASSFIRKDPTGELFF
.	TRBV12-3/TRBV12-4	TRBJ2-5	.	TGTGCCAGCCTGGCCTCAGGGGTGCGCGGGACCCAGTACTTC	CASLASGVRGTQYF
.	TRBV24-1	TRBJ2-7	many	TGTGCCACCAGTGCTTCTGGCGACCGGCGAGATTCGCAGTACTTC	CATSASGDRRDSQYF
.	TRBV20-1	TRBJ1-4	many	TGCAGTGCCCCCACAGGGATCGCTAATGAAAAACTGTTTTTT	CSAPTGIANEKLFF
.	TRBV9	TRBJ2-3	.	TGTGCCAGCAGCCCGTACATGAGCCTCACAGATACGCAGTATTTT	CASSPYMSLTDTQYF
.	TRBV7-9	TRBJ2-4	many	TGTGCCAGCAGCTTAGTTCCAGGGGACCAGTACTTC	CASSLVPGDQYF
.	TRBV5-1	TRBJ2-3	many	TGCGCCAGTAAACCGGGCCTTGGCACAGATACGCAGTATTTT	CASKPGLGTDTQYF
.	TRBV20-1	TRBJ2-3	many	TGCAGTGCTAGAGATAACCGGGGGGCGGTCATCACGCAGTATTTT	CSARDNRGAVITQYF
TRBD1	TRBV11-2	TRBJ1-2	many	TGTGCCAGCAGCCCTCCGGGACAGGGGTACTATGGCTACACCTTC	CASSPPGQGYYGYTF
TRBD1	TRBV13	TRBJ2-3	few	TGTGCCAGCAGCAGTGGGACAGGGAGGGATACGCAGTATTTT	CASSSGTGRDTQYF
TRBD1	TRBV2	TRBJ2-7	.	TGTGCCAGCAGGATTGTATGGGACAGGGTGCACGAGCAGTACTTC	CASRIVWDRVHEQYF
.	TRBV2	TRBJ2-1	many	TGTGCCAGCAGTGAATCTGGGGGAATCCATGAGCAGTTCTTC	CASSESGGIHEQFF
TRBD2	TRBV29-1	TRBJ2-3	many	TGCAGCGTAGTCCAGCGGGACACAGATACGCAGTATTTT	CSVVQRDTDTQYF
.	TRBV7-6	TRBJ2-7	few	TGTGCCAGCAGCTTAGCCCCATTTTACGAGCAGTACTTC	CASSLAPFYEQYF
TRBD1	TRBV24-1	TRBJ2-3	many	TGTGCCACCAGTTCTACCGGGACAGGGGGGCCAGATACGCAGTATTTT	CATSSTGTGGPDTQYF
TRBD1	TRBV7-2	TRBJ2-7	many	TGTGCCAGCAGCCGACAGGGTACAAGGACGGACGAGCAGTACTTC	CASSRQGTRTDEQYF
TRBD2	TRBV27	TRBJ2-1	many	TGTGCCAGCAAGACTAGCGGGAATTTCAATGAGCAGTTCTTC	CASKTSGNFNEQFF
TRBD1	TRBV20-1	TRBJ2-7	.	TGCAGTGCTAGAGACGGGACAGGCCTCCCCTACGAGCAGTACTTC	CSARDGTGLPYEQYF
.	TRBV7-9	TRBJ2-3	.	TGTGCCAGCAGCTCGAGCCTAGGAAATACGCAGTATTTT	CASSSSLGNTQYF
.	TRBV29-1	TRBJ1-2	.	TGCAGCGTTGAAGGAGAACAGAGCTATAACTATGGCTACACCTTC	CSVEGEQSYNYGYTF
TRBD2	TRBV6-4	TRBJ2-3	few	TGTGCCAGCAGTGGACTAGCGGGGAGCACAGATACGCAGTATTTT	CASSGLAGSTDTQYF
TRBD1	TRBV29-1	TRBJ2-7	many	TGCAGCGGATGGGACAGCCTCTACGAGCAGTACTTC	CSGWDSLYEQYF
TRBD2	TRBV4-2	TRBJ2-7	many	TGTGCCAGCAGCCCTAGCGGGAGACCCCACGAGCAGTACTTC	CASSPSGRPHEQYF
.	TRBV4-3	TRBJ1-1	many	TGCGCCAGCAGCCAAGAGCCGGGACCCACTGAAGCTTTCTTT	CASSQEPGPTEAFF
TRBD2	TRBV18	TRBJ2-1	many	TGTGCCAGCTCCCTGTCCGGGACTAGCGGGAGTAAGCCCTCATACAATGAGCAGTTCTTC	CASSLSGTSGSKPSYNEQFF
.	TRBV19	TRBJ2-1	.	TGTGCCAGTAGTATAGATCTCGAGACGGGTGCCTACAATGAGCAGTTCTTC	CASSIDLETGAYNEQFF
TRBD2	TRBV7-9	TRBJ2-1	.	TGTGCCAGCAGCTTTAGCGGGGGGGCCGCTAATGAGCAGTTCTTC	CASSFSGGAANEQFF